The subject of this entry is one T cell receptor beta chain. The sample is drawn from a study of graft-versus-host responses after intestinal transplantation. Study at large: Every recipient had anti-thymocyte globulin induction and 2 to 4 years of tacrolimus plus steroids.

Germline CDR1 LNHNV, CDR2 YYDKDF (reference sequence). The CDR3 loop spans 15 amino acids. V was cut by 3 bases and J by 0 bases, with 11 bases left in between. The protocol was immunoSEQ multiplex PCR, while the TCRdb copy is restricted to in-frame clones and leaves out a portion. The repertoire consists of some 13,000 clones, with about 83% occurring once and the leading ten covering 23%. The sample consisted of PBMCs, taken after intestinal transplantation. The chain carries TRBV15 and TRBJ1-1; D gene unclear. The TCR was taken from a human patient who received an intestinal transplant, so some T cells may come from the graft donor. In DNA form, the CDR3 reads TGTGCCACCAGCAGGGGCGGAGGGCTGAACACTGAAGCTTTCTTT. Amino acid sequence: CATSRGGGLNTEAFF.